Listed below are T cell receptor beta chains from one sample, sequenced in a study of blood T cell repertoires in COVID-19. Assay: immunoSEQ multiplex PCR; the TCRdb copy retains only in-frame clones and omits some. The sample holds about 81,000 clones; less than 80% are singletons and the top ten take approximately 4.6%. Sequencing used peripheral blood. Receptors were obtained from a woman between 50 and 59 years old with acute or convalescent COVID-19. The CDR3 runs from the conserved cysteine through the conserved F or W.

j_call v_call cdr3_aa
TRBJ1-1 TRBV19 CATRPGRGQGLSVNTEAFF
TRBJ1-1 TRBV5-1 CASSLGPGGEANTEAFF
TRBJ2-7 TRBV6-6 CASSHLGGAKYEQYF
TRBJ1-5 TRBV5-4 CASSQDRGQPQHF
TRBJ1-1 TRBV4-2 CASSQVGTATEAFF
TRBJ1-1 TRBV28 CASHYTTGGAVAFF
TRBJ1-5 TRBV5-1 CASSRTGDDQPQHF
TRBJ1-4 TRBV5-1 CASSFFSGTGNEKLFF
TRBJ2-1 TRBV3-1/TRBV3-2 CASSQVRNEQFF
TRBJ1-1 TRBV7-2 CASSLQQGLGNTEAFF
TRBJ1-1 TRBV7-9 CASSRVEKGTEAFF
TRBJ1-2 TRBV18 CASSPSTGGESNYGYTF
TRBJ2-2 TRBV28 CASSLPGGTGELFF
TRBJ1-6 TRBV2 CASSEDQGFSSPLHF
TRBJ2-2 TRBV5-1 CASSTQGSVTGELFF
TRBJ1-3 TRBV3-1/TRBV3-2 CASSRTGNTIYF
TRBJ1-2 TRBV28 CASSYGDIYGYTF
TRBJ1-3 TRBV12-3/TRBV12-4 CASSLNSGNTIYF
TRBJ2-3 TRBV11-2 CASTQGGDRTDTQYF
TRBJ1-4 TRBV6-5 CASRLDRGNEKLFF
TRBJ2-2 TRBV19 CASSIGGAGELFF
TRBJ2-7 TRBV2 CASSASGGSFSYEQYF